What follows is one T cell receptor (beta chain) and its context. Its target is unknown. A multiplex PCR was run with 60 Vbeta primers and 13 Jbeta primers. Only in-frame clones appear in the TCRdb table, and some are missing; sequencing was by immunoSEQ multiplex PCR. In the table there are more than 100,000 clones, roughly 83% of which are singletons. This entry comes from a study of cytomegalovirus exposure and HLA in healthy donors. Study conclusions and caveats: With DRB1 most and HLA-C fewest, TCR association rates differed between HLA loci in a later analysis.

The CDR3 extends over 14 amino acids. Germline V lookup: CDR1 MDHEN, CDR2 SYDVKM. Trimming left V 3 bases short and J 2 bases short, with 8 bases between. Sequenced material: PBMCs. The receptor comes from a man aged 35-49 years in good health and CMV-seronegative. The chain couples TRBV28 to TRBJ1-5; unclear D gene. The DNA of the CDR3 is TGTGCCAGCAGTTTGACACAGCGCAATCAGCCCCAGCATTTT. Protein sequence: CASSLTQRNQPQHF.